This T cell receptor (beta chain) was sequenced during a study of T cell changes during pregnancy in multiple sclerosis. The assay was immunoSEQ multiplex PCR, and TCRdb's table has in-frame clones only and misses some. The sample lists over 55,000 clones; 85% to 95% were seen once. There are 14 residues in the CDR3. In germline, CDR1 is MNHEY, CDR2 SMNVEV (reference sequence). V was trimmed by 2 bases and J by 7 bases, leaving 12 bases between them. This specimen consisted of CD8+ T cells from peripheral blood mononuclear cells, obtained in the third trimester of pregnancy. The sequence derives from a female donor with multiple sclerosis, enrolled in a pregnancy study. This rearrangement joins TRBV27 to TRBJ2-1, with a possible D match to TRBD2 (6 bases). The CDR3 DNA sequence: TGTGCCAGCAGTTTAGGAGGGAGTAAGAATGAGCAGTTCTTC. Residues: CASSLGGSKNEQFF.